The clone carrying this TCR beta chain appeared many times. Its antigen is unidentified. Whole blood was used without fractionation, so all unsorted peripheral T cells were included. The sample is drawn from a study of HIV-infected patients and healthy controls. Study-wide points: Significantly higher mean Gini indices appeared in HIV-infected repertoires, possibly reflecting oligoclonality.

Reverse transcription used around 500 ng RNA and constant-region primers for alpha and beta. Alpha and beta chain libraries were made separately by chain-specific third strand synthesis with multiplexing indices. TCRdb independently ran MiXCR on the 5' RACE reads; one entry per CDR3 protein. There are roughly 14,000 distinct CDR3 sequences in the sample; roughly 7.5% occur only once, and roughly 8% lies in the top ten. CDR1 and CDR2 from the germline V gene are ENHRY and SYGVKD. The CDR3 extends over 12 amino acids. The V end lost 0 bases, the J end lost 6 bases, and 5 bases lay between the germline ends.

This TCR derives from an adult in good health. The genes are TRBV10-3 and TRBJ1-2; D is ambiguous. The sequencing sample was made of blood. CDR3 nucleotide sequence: TGTGCCATCAGTGAGTCAGGGAATGGCTACACCTTC. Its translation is CAISESGNGYTF.